One and the same sample provided the 20 T cell receptor beta chains below, sequenced in a study of T cell responses to AZD1222 COVID-19 vaccine. Only in-frame clones appear in the TCRdb table, and some are missing; sequencing was by immunoSEQ multiplex PCR. The sample includes roughly 130,000 clones, about 86% of them seen just once. The sequencing used peripheral blood, collected on day 0 of AZD1222 vaccination. Receptors originate from an adult in good health.

The gene calls are TRBV7-2 and TRBJ1-5, with 7 bases that match TRBD1. The junction had 10 bases not matched to a gene; V was cut back by 5 bases and J by 6 bases. The CDR3 contains 15 residues. Germline V CDR1 and CDR2: SGHTA, FQGNSA. The CDR3 sequence: CASSTRTGEGQPQHF. CDR3 coding DNA: TGTGCCAGCAGCACACGGACAGGAGAGGGTCAGCCCCAGCATTTT.

The chain is built from TRBV9 and TRBJ1-2, with D maybe TRBD1 (5 bases). Germline V gene data show CDR1 as SGDLS and CDR2 as YYNGEE. Trimming shortened V by 2 bases and J by 4 bases, and 12 bases separated the two germline ends. The CDR3 extends over 14 amino acids. CDR3 loop: CASSVTEGIYGYTF. CDR3 DNA sequence: TGTGCCAGCAGCGTGACTGAGGGGATCTATGGCTACACCTTC. Variable domain in full (rest from reference TRBV9 and TRBJ1-2): DSGVTQTPKHLITATGQRVTLRCSPRSGDLSVYWYQQSLDQGLQFLIQYYNGEERAKGNILERFSAQQFPDLHSELNLSSLELGDSALYFCASSVTEGIYGYTFGSGTRLTVV.

This clone was found once. J is TRBJ1-1 and V is TRBV3-1 (or the pseudogene TRBV3-2); D gene uncertain. Trimming removed 0 bases from V and 5 bases from J, with 19 bases in between. The germline V gene encodes CDR1 LGHDT and CDR2 YNNKEL (reference sequence). This CDR3 has 17 amino acids. The CDR3 coding sequence is TGTGCCAGCAGCCAAGATCTTGGCCCGGGGTTTATGACTGAAGCTTTCTTT. This encodes CASSQDLGPGFMTEAFF.

J is TRBJ1-4 and V is TRBV6-5; D is ambiguous. V was trimmed by 4 bases and J by 8 bases, leaving 14 bases between them. The V gene's germline CDR1 is MNHEY and CDR2 SVGAGI. There are 14 residues in the CDR3. DNA for the CDR3: TGTGCCAGCAGTTTATTTCAAGAGGGCGAAAAACTGTTTTTT. This gives the protein CASSLFQEGEKLFF.

The chain is built from TRBV9 and TRBJ2-2; D ambiguous. This CDR3 contains 12 residues. V was shortened by 5 bases and J by 5 bases, with 7 bases between the two germline ends. CDR1 is SGDLS, CDR2 YYNGEE, per germline. CDR3 residues: CASSTMTGELFF. Here the CDR3 DNA reads TGTGCCAGCAGTACTATGACCGGGGAGCTGTTTTTT.

This chain uses TRBV19 with TRBJ1-5; unclear D gene. The germline V gene has CDR1 LNHDA and CDR2 SQIVND (reference sequence). The V and J ends lost 1 base and 2 bases respectively, with 18 bases between them. The CDR3 length is 18 residues. The CDR3 sequence is CASSIGPGTAIGNQPQHF. CDR3 nucleotides: TGTGCCAGTAGTATAGGTCCAGGTACTGCGATTGGCAATCAGCCCCAGCATTTT.

The gene calls are TRBV6-1 and TRBJ1-5; 7 nucleotides line up with TRBD1. The CDR3 runs to 15 residues. With V trimmed by 1 base and J by 4 bases, 4 bases remained unmatched. Germline CDR1 is MNHNS and CDR2 is SASEGT. The DNA for the CDR3 is TGTGCCAGCAGTGAAGGGCCACAGGGGAATCAGCCCCAGCATTTT. Translated: CASSEGPQGNQPQHF.

The chain is built from TRBV5-1 and TRBJ1-1; 7 bases line up with TRBD1. Germline V lookup: CDR1 SGHRS, CDR2 YFSETQ. The CDR3 covers 13 residues. The V segment lost 3 bases and the J segment 3 bases; nucleotides outside the gene matches: 2. The CDR3 region is CASSWGQHTEAFF. The CDR3 DNA reads TGCGCCAGCAGCTGGGGACAGCACACTGAAGCTTTCTTT.

The J gene is TRBJ2-4, the V gene TRBV6-6; D might be TRBD1 or TRBD2, each matching 5 bases. This CDR3 has 19 residues. In germline, CDR1 is MNHNY, CDR2 SVGAGI (reference sequence). Trimming removed 6 bases from V and 2 bases from J, with 26 bases in between. The CDR3 spells CASSSPGPTAFGSKNIQYF. In nucleotides, the CDR3 is TGTGCCAGCAGCTCTCCGGGACCCACGGCGTTCGGGTCCAAAAACATTCAGTACTTC.

This clone has a single count. The rearrangement uses TRBV18 and TRBJ1-1; weak D call: TRBD1 (6 bases). V lost 6 bases to trimming and J lost 5 bases, with 13 bases between them. In germline, CDR1 is KGHSH, CDR2 LQKENI. CDR3 length: 13 amino acids. The CDR3 sequence: CASSQFDRTEAFF. The CDR3 DNA follows: TGTGCCAGCTCTCAATTCGACAGGACTGAAGCTTTCTTT.

V and J are TRBV7-9 and TRBJ2-5; 9 nucleotides match TRBD1. The CDR3 loop spans 15 amino acids. Germline V gives CDR1 SEHNR, CDR2 FQNEAQ (reference sequence). With 3 bases clipped from V and 5 bases from J, the junction kept 7 bases outside the gene matches. CDR3 nucleotide sequence: TGTGCCAGCAGCTTCGGGACAGGGCGGAGGGAGACCCAGTACTTC. The encoded protein is CASSFGTGRRETQYF.

V is TRBV7-9 and J is TRBJ1-5; D gene uncertain. The CDR3 is made up of 14 amino acids. Germline loops: CDR1 SEHNR, CDR2 FQNEAQ (reference sequence). Trimming removed 3 bases at V and 3 bases at J, with 9 bases between. CDR3 protein: CASSFGGHNQPQHF. The CDR3 coding sequence is TGTGCCAGCAGCTTTGGAGGGCACAATCAGCCCCAGCATTTT.

This sequence joins TRBV7-3 and TRBJ1-1, with TRBD1 identical over 10 bases. The trim removed 5 bases at V and 3 bases at J, leaving 6 bases unmatched. CDR3 length: 15 residues. Per germline, CDR1 SGHTA and CDR2 FQGTGA. The CDR3: CASSPYDRGHTEAFF. The CDR3 region has the DNA TGTGCCAGCAGCCCATACGACAGGGGGCACACTGAAGCTTTCTTT.

The chain couples TRBV6-5 to TRBJ2-3; the match to TRBD1 covers 9 bases. The V segment lost 6 bases and the J segment 2 bases; nucleotides outside the gene matches: 6. The CDR3 totals 15 residues. Germline CDR1 MNHEY, CDR2 SVGAGI. The DNA for the CDR3 is TGTGCCAGCAGAGCGGGACAGGGTTCCACAGATACGCAGTATTTT. It encodes CASRAGQGSTDTQYF.

This clone appeared a single time. This chain uses TRBV5-4 with TRBJ2-7; perhaps D is TRBD1 or TRBD2 (5 bases each). V shed 0 bases and J shed 6 bases, with 13 bases lying between them. CDR3 length equals 14 residues. CDR1 is SGHNT and CDR2 is YYREEE in the germline V gene (reference sequence). The CDR3 here is CASSLEGRAGEQYF. The DNA of the CDR3 is TGTGCCAGCAGCTTGGAGGGGCGCGCGGGCGAGCAGTACTTC.

This clone came up once. The chain carries TRBV27 and TRBJ2-3; D not certain. This CDR3 comprises 16 residues. Trimming pared 1 base from V and 0 bases from J, leaving 11 bases between. Germline CDR1 reads MNHEY; CDR2 reads SMNVEV (reference sequence). CDR3 sequence (DNA): TGTGCCAGCAGTTTATTGTGGTCCGCTAGCACAGATACGCAGTATTTT. It translates to CASSLLWSASTDTQYF.

This clone was recorded once. The gene calls are TRBV7-6 and TRBJ2-5; 9 bases line up with TRBD1. In germline, CDR1 is SGHVS, CDR2 FNYEAQ. The CDR3 has 14 amino acids. Trimming at V came to 5 bases and at J to 9 bases, leaving 10 bases not matched to a gene. CDR3 in amino acids: CASSLGTGRRSQYF. CDR3 bases: TGTGCCAGCAGCCTAGGGACAGGGAGGAGGTCCCAGTACTTC. Combining the CDR3 with reference TRBV7-6 and TRBJ2-5 gives the whole variable domain GAGVSQSPRYKVTKRGQDVALRCDPISGHVSLYWYRQALGQGPEFLTYFNYEAQQDKSGLPNDRFSAERPEGSISTLTIQRTEQRDSAMYRCASSLGTGRRSQYFGPGTRLLVL.

The chain has TRBV7-8 and TRBJ2-5; a possible D gene is TRBD2 (5 bases). The V gene lost 6 bases and the J gene lost 5 bases, with 7 bases spanning the gap. The germline CDR1 and CDR2 sequences are SGHVS and FQNEAQ. This CDR3 contains 11 residues. The CDR3 is CASRTGETQYF. CDR3 in DNA: TGTGCCAGCAGGACGGGGGAGACCCAGTACTTC. Looking up the rest from reference TRBV7-8 and TRBJ2-5 gives the full variable domain: GAGVSQSPRYKVAKRGQDVALRCDPISGHVSLFWYQQALGQGPEFLTYFQNEAQLDKSGLPSDRFFAERPEGSVSTLKIQRTQQEDSAVYLCASRTGETQYFGPGTRLLVL.

This clone was recorded a few times. The genes are TRBV6-5 and TRBJ1-1, with D hard to call. This CDR3 is 13 amino acids long. Germline CDR1 is MNHEY and CDR2 is SVGAGI. With 2 bases removed from V and 2 bases from J, the gap between germline ends came to 6 bases. CDR3 bases: TGTGCCAGCAGTTACAGGGATAACACTGAAGCTTTCTTT. Protein: CASSYRDNTEAFF.

J is TRBJ2-2 and V is TRBV12-3 or TRBV12-4; D unresolved. The CDR3 length is 12 residues. The V end was cut by 1 base, the J end by 7 bases, with 4 bases between. CDR3 bases: TGTGCCAGCAGTTTAGAAGTCGGGGAGCTGTTTTTT. Its translation is CASSLEVGELFF.